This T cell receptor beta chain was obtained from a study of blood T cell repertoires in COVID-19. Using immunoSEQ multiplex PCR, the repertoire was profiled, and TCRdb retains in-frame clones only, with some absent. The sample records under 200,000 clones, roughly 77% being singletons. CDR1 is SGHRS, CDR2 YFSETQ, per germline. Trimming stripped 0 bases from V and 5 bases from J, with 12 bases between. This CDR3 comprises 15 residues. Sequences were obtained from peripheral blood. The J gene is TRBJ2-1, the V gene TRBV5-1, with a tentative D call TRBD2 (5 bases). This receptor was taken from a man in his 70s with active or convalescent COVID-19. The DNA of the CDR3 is TGCGCCAGCAGCTTGGGGACTTCTAACAACAATGAGCAGTTCTTC. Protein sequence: CASSLGTSNNNEQFF.